This passage covers 23 T cell receptor beta chains from one sample sequenced in a study of T-cell memory formation after mild COVID-19. TCRdb redid the calling of the 5' RACE reads with MiXCR, one entry per CDR3 protein. The table includes around 530,000 distinct CDR3 sequences, 20% to 25% detected once. The sample was PBMCs or a T cell subset sorted from them (not recorded which). The source is an adult woman who had mild COVID-19 (a few samples of this study predate the infection). Cell type and time point are not known.

This clonotype was recorded many times. This chain uses TRBV6-5 with TRBJ1-1; no reliable D call. The V end was cut by 4 bases, the J end by 1 base, with 10 bases between. CDR1 is MNHEY and CDR2 is SVGAGI in the germline V gene. CDR3 length: 14 residues. In DNA form, the CDR3 reads TGTGCCAGCAGTTCGACGCGGGGGAACACTGAAGCTTTCTTT. As protein: CASSSTRGNTEAFF.

This clonotype was seen only a few times. The chain recombines TRBV20-1 with TRBJ2-7; a weak D match, TRBD1 (6 bases). The CDR3 is 13 amino acids. Germline lookup yields CDR1 DFQATT and CDR2 SNEGSKA (reference sequence). V was clipped by 0 bases and J by 6 bases, with 12 bases between them. The CDR3 bases are TGCAGTGCTAGAGATACGACAGGTCCCGAGCAGTACTTC. This encodes CSARDTTGPEQYF.

This chain uses TRBV12-3 or TRBV12-4 with TRBJ2-2; D is unclear. CDR3 length: 13 amino acids. Trimming pared 10 bases from V and 3 bases from J, leaving 12 bases between. The CDR3 bases are TGTGCCAAATCCGGACCGGACACCGGGGAGCTGTTTTTT. Translation gives CAKSGPDTGELFF.

There are many counts of this clonotype. The V gene is TRBV7-9, the J gene TRBJ1-1; 10 bases line up with TRBD1. Trimming cost V 5 bases and J 5 bases; bases outside gene matches: 5. Germline CDR1 and CDR2: SEHNR and FQNEAQ (reference sequence). CDR3 size: 14 residues. This chain's CDR3 is CASSLGQGWTEAFF. The CDR3 DNA sequence: TGTGCCAGCAGCCTGGGACAGGGGTGGACTGAAGCTTTCTTT.

This clonotype was counted a few times. The rearrangement links TRBV7-3 to TRBJ2-5, with a weak D call TRBD2 (6 bases). V was clipped by 5 bases and J by 1 base, with 14 bases between them. Germline V lookup: CDR1 SGHTA, CDR2 FQGTGA. This CDR3 has 15 residues. The DNA of the CDR3 is TGTGCCAGCAGCCTCACGGGGGTCCGCCAAGAGACCCAGTACTTC. Translation: CASSLTGVRQETQYF.

J is TRBJ1-5 and V is TRBV6-5; D gene ambiguous. The CDR3 has 16 residues. The germline V gene has CDR1 MNHEY and CDR2 SVGAGI. Deletions cut 0 bases from V and 0 bases from J, with 9 bases between. For the CDR3, the DNA is TGTGCCAGCAGTTACTCGCGAATGGGTAGCAATCAGCCCCAGCATTTT. Protein sequence: CASSYSRMGSNQPQHF.

In its sample, this clonotype was seen a few times. This chain connects TRBV7-9 to TRBJ1-1; D unresolved. Trimming removed 3 bases from V and 11 bases from J, with 10 bases in between. This CDR3 has 11 residues. Germline V CDR1 and CDR2: SEHNR, FQNEAQ (reference sequence). CDR3 residues: CASSFDTSAFF. CDR3 bases: TGTGCCAGCAGCTTTGATACCAGCGCTTTCTTT.

The V and J genes are TRBV20-1 and TRBJ1-1; D remains unclear. V was cut by 0 bases and J by 4 bases, with 9 bases left in between. The CDR3 is 13 residues long. From germline, CDR1 is DFQATT and CDR2 SNEGSKA (reference sequence). CDR3 sequence reads: CSARDTVSTEAFF. For the CDR3, the DNA is TGCAGTGCTAGAGATACAGTTAGCACTGAAGCTTTCTTT.

There are a few counts of this clonotype. CDR3 nucleotides: TGTGCCAGCAGCCCACTTACTAGCGGGGGCTTTTTCTTGACCGGGGAGCTGTTTTTT. Translated: CASSPLTSGGFFLTGELFF. The chain combines TRBV11-1 with TRBJ2-2, with 11 bases matching TRBD2. The length of the CDR3 is 19 residues. V was pared by 5 bases and J by 5 bases, with 16 bases of the junction left unmatched. The V gene's germline CDR1 is SGHAT and CDR2 FQDESV (reference sequence).

The V call is TRBV11-2, the J call TRBJ1-6, with 7 bases lining up with TRBD1. Per germline, CDR1 SGHAT and CDR2 FQNNGV. This CDR3 spans 15 amino acids. V trimming: 1 base; J trimming: 9 bases; junction bases outside the gene matches: 6. The CDR3 DNA sequence: TGTGCCAGCAGCTTAGCAGGGGACAGTTCTTCACCCCTCCACTTT. Translated, it gives CASSLAGDSSSPLHF.

V usage is TRBV20-1 and J usage is TRBJ2-7; a possible D gene is TRBD2 (6 bases). This CDR3 has 13 amino acids. Trimming took off 6 bases at V and 4 bases at J, with 16 bases between the two ends. Germline CDR1 and CDR2: DFQATT and SNEGSKA (reference sequence). The CDR3 loop reads CSAGGTPVYEQYF. In DNA form, the CDR3 reads TGCAGTGCCGGCGGGACTCCGGTTTACGAGCAGTACTTC.

This chain joins TRBV6-6 and TRBJ2-7; D unresolved. The CDR3 extends over 15 amino acids. V lost 2 bases, J lost 5 bases, and 16 bases lay in between. In germline, CDR1 is MNHNY, CDR2 SVGAGI (reference sequence). CDR3 protein: CASSYVDQIYNEQYF. The CDR3 region has the DNA TGTGCCAGCAGTTACGTGGATCAGATCTACAACGAGCAGTACTTC.

The chain has TRBV6-1 and TRBJ2-3; maybe TRBD2 (5 bases). Trimming stripped 3 bases from V and 0 bases from J, with 10 bases between. The CDR3 is 15 residues long. Germline loops: CDR1 MNHNS, CDR2 SASEGT. The CDR3 protein is CASSDTRSSTDTQYF. CDR3 nucleotide sequence: TGTGCCAGCAGTGACACTAGGTCTAGCACAGATACGCAGTATTTT.

This sequence joins TRBV6-1 and TRBJ2-3; maybe TRBD2 (5 bases). Trimming removed 4 bases from V and 4 bases from J, with 15 bases in between. This CDR3 is built from 15 residues. The germline CDR1 and CDR2 sequences are MNHNS and SASEGT. As DNA, the CDR3 is TGTGCCAGCAGTGCCACCAGCGGCTCAGCAGATACGCAGTATTTT. Amino acid sequence: CASSATSGSADTQYF.

The gene calls are TRBV5-1 and TRBJ2-3; D is perhaps TRBD1 (6 bases). Germline-derived CDR1 and CDR2 are SGHRS and YFSETQ. V shed 3 bases and J shed 0 bases, with 14 bases lying between them. This CDR3 contains 16 residues. CDR3 loop: CASSWGLVGSTDTQYF. The CDR3 coding sequence is TGCGCCAGCAGCTGGGGGCTGGTGGGAAGCACAGATACGCAGTATTTT.

The gene calls are TRBV29-1 and TRBJ2-7; either TRBD1 or TRBD2 may supply D (5 bases each). The CDR3 covers 10 residues. V was trimmed by 7 bases and J by 6 bases, leaving 10 bases between them. Germline CDR1 SQVTM, CDR2 ANQGSEA. The CDR3 sequence: CSALGVEQYF. DNA for the CDR3: TGCAGCGCCTTGGGGGTCGAGCAGTACTTC.

This clonotype was found a few times. J is TRBJ2-1 and V is TRBV5-1; possible D gene TRBD1, 5 bases. This CDR3 is built from 15 residues. Germline V lookup: CDR1 SGHRS, CDR2 YFSETQ. Trimming removed 2 bases at V and 1 base at J, with 10 bases between. Here the CDR3 DNA reads TGCGCCAGCAGCTTTCAGGGAAATTCCTACAATGAGCAGTTCTTC. As protein: CASSFQGNSYNEQFF.

In its sample, this clonotype was seen many times. This chain links TRBV5-1 with TRBJ2-3, with 8 bases identical to TRBD1. Germline lookup yields CDR1 SGHRS and CDR2 YFSETQ. CDR3 length: 16 amino acids. V lost 0 bases, J lost 2 bases, and 5 bases stayed unmatched. The CDR3 DNA follows: TGCGCCAGCAGCTTGGGGCAGGGGGCCAACACAGATACGCAGTATTTT. Translating gives CASSLGQGANTDTQYF.

V is TRBV4-1 and J is TRBJ2-1, with a tentative D call TRBD2 (7 bases). Germline assignment: CDR1 MGHRA and CDR2 YSYEKL. The CDR3 has 17 residues. V was pared by 2 bases and J by 6 bases, with 20 bases between. The CDR3 loop reads CASSQPLGGARGNEQFF. CDR3 coding DNA: TGCGCCAGCAGCCAACCCCTTGGGGGGGCCCGGGGCAATGAGCAGTTCTTC.

This clonotype was seen a few times. This sequence joins TRBV7-2 and TRBJ2-1; D might be TRBD2 (6 bases). The CDR3 contains 16 residues. From germline, CDR1 is SGHTA and CDR2 FQGNSA. V was clipped by 5 bases and J by 8 bases, with 22 bases between them. The CDR3 bases are TGTGCCAGCAGCCCCGGTCTTATTCGACTAGGGGATGAGCAGTTCTTC. Amino acid sequence: CASSPGLIRLGDEQFF.

V gene TRBV20-1 combines with J gene TRBJ1-2, with D uncertain. Germline CDR1 is DFQATT and CDR2 is SNEGSKA (reference sequence). The CDR3 runs to 13 residues. Trimming removed 6 bases from V and 3 bases from J, with 14 bases in between. The CDR3 spells CSAPRNWDYGYTF. The DNA of the CDR3 is TGCAGTGCCCCCCGGAACTGGGACTATGGCTACACCTTC.

This clonotype occurred a few times. The chain is built from TRBV4-1 and TRBJ1-1; possibly TRBD1 for D (5 bases). The CDR3 is 17 residues long. The V end was cut by 0 bases, the J end by 0 bases, with 14 bases between. Germline assignment: CDR1 MGHRA and CDR2 YSYEKL. CDR3 in amino acids: CASSQERNRLMNTEAFF. DNA of the CDR3: TGCGCCAGCAGCCAAGAACGTAACAGGCTTATGAACACTGAAGCTTTCTTT.

The rearrangement joins TRBV18 to TRBJ2-1; TRBD2 matches 12 bases. The V segment lost 5 bases and the J segment 7 bases; nucleotides outside the gene matches: 6. Germline loops: CDR1 KGHSH, CDR2 LQKENI. The CDR3 has 15 residues. The CDR3 sequence is CASSSTSGSTNEQFF. The DNA for the CDR3 is TGTGCCAGCTCATCGACTAGCGGGAGTACAAATGAGCAGTTCTTC. The full variable domain, completed using reference TRBV18 and TRBJ2-1, is NAGVMQNPRHLVRRRGQEARLRCSPMKGHSHVYWYRQLPEEGLKFMVYLQKENIIDESGMPKERFSAEFPKEGPSILRIQQVVRGDSAAYFCASSSTSGSTNEQFFGPGTRLTVL.